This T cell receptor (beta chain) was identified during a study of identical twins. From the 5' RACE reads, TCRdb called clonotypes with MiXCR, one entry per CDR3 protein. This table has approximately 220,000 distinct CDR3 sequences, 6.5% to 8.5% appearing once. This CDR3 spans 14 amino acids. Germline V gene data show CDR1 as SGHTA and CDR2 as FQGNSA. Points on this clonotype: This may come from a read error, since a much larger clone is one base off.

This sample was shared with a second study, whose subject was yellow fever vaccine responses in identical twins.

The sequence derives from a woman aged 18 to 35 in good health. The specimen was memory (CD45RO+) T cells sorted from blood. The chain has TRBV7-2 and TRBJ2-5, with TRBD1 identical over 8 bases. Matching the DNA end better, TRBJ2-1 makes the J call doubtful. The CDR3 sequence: CASMDRALQETQFF. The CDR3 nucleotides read TGTGCCAGCATGGACAGGGCGTTACAAGAGACCCAGTTCTTC.